These T cell receptor beta chains were read from a single sample in a study of early T cells in non-severe SARS-CoV-2 infection. TCRdb processed the 5' RACE reads anew with MiXCR; each CDR3 protein has one entry. The sample has tens of thousands of distinct CDR3 sequences, 8.7% seen once. The sequencing here drew on whole blood, taken at baseline. Every receptor here comes from an adult who was a healthcare worker with PCR-confirmed SARS-CoV-2 infection or an uninfected control (not recorded which). Both conserved end residues are part of each CDR3. The D gene is left open where the match is weak. Not all rows give a size; the values are once, few, many and, for expanded clones, a class.

clone size	D gene	V gene	J gene	CDR3 DNA	CDR3 protein
.	TRBD1	TRBV7-2	TRBJ1-6	TGTGCCAGCAGCTCCGACGGGACAGGGAGGTCCTATAATTCACCCCTCCACTTT	CASSSDGTGRSYNSPLHF
.	.	TRBV29-1	TRBJ2-3	TGCAGCGCCGTGGACTCCCTCACAGATACGCAGTATTTT	CSAVDSLTDTQYF
few	.	TRBV20-1	TRBJ2-3	TGCAGTGCTGAGGGCGGCTTGAGCACAGATACGCAGTATTTT	CSAEGGLSTDTQYF
many	.	TRBV18	TRBJ2-7	TGTGCCAGCTCACCAATGACAGACTACGAGCAGTACTTC	CASSPMTDYEQYF
.	TRBD2	TRBV10-3	TRBJ2-7	TGTGCCATCAGCGAAACTAGCGATCGTCACTACGAGCAGTACTTC	CAISETSDRHYEQYF
.	.	TRBV5-5	TRBJ2-1	TGTGCCAGCAGTTCCATCAGGGTCTCCTACAATGAGCAGTTCTTC	CASSSIRVSYNEQFF
many	TRBD2	TRBV20-1	TRBJ2-4	TGCAGTGCTACTACTAGCGGGAGAAACATTCAGTACTTC	CSATTSGRNIQYF
few	.	TRBV4-2	TRBJ1-2	TGTGCCAGCAGCCAAGATTGGGGGGGCGAGGCCTATGGCTACACCTTC	CASSQDWGGEAYGYTF
many	.	TRBV11-2	TRBJ1-1	TGTGCCAGCAGCTTAGAACTGAACACTGAAGCTTTCTTT	CASSLELNTEAFF
.	.	TRBV14	TRBJ2-1	TGTGCCAGCAGCCAACTCGCGGCAGGCTCCTACAATGAGCAGTTCTTC	CASSQLAAGSYNEQFF
.	.	TRBV5-1	TRBJ1-4	TGCGCCAGCAGCACGGAACATAATGAAAAACTGTTTTTT	CASSTEHNEKLFF
.	.	TRBV18	TRBJ2-3	TGTGCCAGCTCACCACCCACAGATTCGCAGTATTTT	CASSPPTDSQYF
few	.	TRBV6-6	TRBJ2-7	TGTGCCAGCAGTTACCCTACAGCCTACGAGCAGTACTTC	CASSYPTAYEQYF
many	.	TRBV29-1	TRBJ2-1	TGCAGCGGGGGGACTCGAGACTACAATGAGCAGTTCTTC	CSGGTRDYNEQFF
.	TRBD2	TRBV20-1	TRBJ2-3	TGCAGTGCTACTTGGACTAGCGGGAGGGGAGATACGCAGTATTTT	CSATWTSGRGDTQYF
few	.	TRBV5-1	TRBJ2-6	TGCGCCAGCAGCTTGGCGGGGGCTGGGGCCAACGTCCTGACTTTC	CASSLAGAGANVLTF
few	.	TRBV12-3/TRBV12-4	TRBJ1-1	TGTGCCAGCAGTTTCGGGGGAGCTGAAGCTTTCTTT	CASSFGGAEAFF
.	.	TRBV29-1	TRBJ1-1	TGCAGCGCCCGGGGAGATTCGTCTGAAGCTTTCTTT	CSARGDSSEAFF
few	TRBD1	TRBV7-8	TRBJ1-2	TGTGCCAGCAGCCGGCCGGGACAGGGAAACTATGGCTACACCTTC	CASSRPGQGNYGYTF
.	TRBD1	TRBV25-1	TRBJ2-1	TGTGCCAGCAGTGACCAGGGGGCGAGGCAGTTCTTC	CASSDQGARQFF
many	.	TRBV18	TRBJ2-7	TGTGCCAGCTCACCCACGCGAGGGGGCGAGCAGTACTTC	CASSPTRGGEQYF
few	.	TRBV9	TRBJ1-1	TGTGCCAGCAGCCCCCGACAGGAGGGGACTGAAGCTTTCTTT	CASSPRQEGTEAFF
few	TRBD2	TRBV7-6	TRBJ2-3	TGTGCCAGCAGCCCATTTGGGGGGGAAAGCACAGATACGCAGTATTTT	CASSPFGGESTDTQYF
few	TRBD2	TRBV20-1	TRBJ2-5	TGCAGTGCTTGGAGGACTAGCGGCCAAGAGACCCAGTACTTC	CSAWRTSGQETQYF
few	.	TRBV29-1	TRBJ2-7	TGCAGCGTGTTGGCCGGGGGCAGAGGTCCCCGGCCCTACGAGCAGTACTTC	CSVLAGGRGPRPYEQYF
many	TRBD1	TRBV5-1	TRBJ1-1	TGCGCCAGCAGCACCGGGACAGGGGGTACGACCACTGAAGCTTTCTTT	CASSTGTGGTTTEAFF
.	.	TRBV5-1	TRBJ2-2	TGCGCCAGCAGGGTAACAGCGGCAGGGAACACCGGGGAGCTGTTTTTT	CASRVTAAGNTGELFF
.	.	TRBV6-6	TRBJ2-3	TGTGCCAGCAGTTACGAAGTGTGCGGCTACACAGATACGCAGTATTTT	CASSYEVCGYTDTQYF
many	TRBD1	TRBV18	TRBJ1-6	TGTCCGACAGGGGATTCACCCCTCCACTTT	CPTGDSPLHF
.	.	TRBV6-1	TRBJ1-1	TGTGCCAGCAGTGAAGCGGCAGGCGGAATGAACACTGAAGCTTTCTTT	CASSEAAGGMNTEAFF
few	TRBD2	TRBV11-1	TRBJ2-7	TGTGCCAGTAGTCAGAGCGGGGGGACTTCCTACGAGCAGTACTTC	CASSQSGGTSYEQYF
.	.	TRBV2	TRBJ2-3	TGTGCCAGCAGTGTTGGGGCCCCCGGGTTGGATACGCAGTATTTT	CASSVGAPGLDTQYF
.	.	TRBV6-5	TRBJ2-5	TGTGCCAGCAGTTTCGACTGGGCGGAGACCCAGTACTTC	CASSFDWAETQYF
few	TRBD1	TRBV25-1	TRBJ2-5	TGTGCCACCGGAACAGGGGGCTCTTGGGAGACCCAGTACTTC	CATGTGGSWETQYF
few	TRBD1	TRBV18	TRBJ2-5	TGTGCCAGCTCACCACGACAGGGGGTAAAAGAGACCCAGTACTTC	CASSPRQGVKETQYF
.	.	TRBV7-9	TRBJ2-7	TGTGCCAGCAGCTATAAAGCCGTCTACGAGCAGTACTTC	CASSYKAVYEQYF
few	.	TRBV12-2	TRBJ2-7	TGTGCAAGTCGCTATCCGGGAGGACGGGATAGATACTACGAGCAGTACTTC	CASRYPGGRDRYYEQYF
.	.	TRBV19	TRBJ1-1	TGTGCCAGTAGTATAGGCGGGGGTAACACTGAAGCTTTCTTT	CASSIGGGNTEAFF
few	.	TRBV29-1	TRBJ2-5	TGCAGCGTTGACAGGGGCCGAGAGACCCAGTACTTC	CSVDRGRETQYF